What follows are 28 T cell receptor beta chains derived from one specimen sequenced in a study of cytomegalovirus exposure and HLA in healthy donors (TCRdb year 2017). Library generation was performed with the immunoSEQ multiplex PCR assay. Drawn from immuneACCESS, this table holds only the in-frame rearrangements with V and J called that TCRdb kept. Clones are partly lost; checked studies trace under half to an unresolved V gene and leave the rest unexplained. The sample profile shows about 130,000 clones; about 89% of them were found once. The top ten hold roughly 2% of the sample. Sequencing used PBMCs. The receptor set was obtained from a woman between 18 and 30 years old in good health and CMV-seronegative.

V usage is TRBV4-1 and J usage is TRBJ1-5; 8 bases agree with TRBD1. The CDR3 spans 16 residues. Germline V gene sequence: CDR1 MGHRA, CDR2 YSYEKL. The J segment lost 5 bases and the V segment lost 4 bases, leaving 10 bases of the junction unmatched. The CDR3: CASSPLLWTGHQPQHF. The CDR3, as DNA: TGCGCCAGCAGCCCCCTTTTATGGACAGGGCATCAGCCCCAGCATTTT.

This clone was counted a few times. The chain recombines TRBV5-1 with TRBJ1-4; 7 nucleotides match TRBD1. This CDR3 has 15 amino acids. The germline gives CDR1 SGHRS, CDR2 YFSETQ. V trimming: 3 bases; J trimming: 5 bases; junction bases outside the gene matches: 7. CDR3 nucleotides: TGCGCCAGCAGCTCAAGACAGGGTCTAAATGAAAAACTGTTTTTT. This codes for CASSSRQGLNEKLFF.

The chain recombines TRBV19 with TRBJ1-2; D remains ambiguous. The CDR3 runs 11 residues. V lost 6 bases and J 8 bases, leaving 10 bases between the germline ends. The germline gives CDR1 LNHDA, CDR2 SQIVND (reference sequence). The CDR3 bases are TGTGCCAGTAGGCAAGACTTGGGCTACACCTTC. The encoded protein is CASRQDLGYTF.

The chain employs TRBV19 and TRBJ2-5; D is ambiguous. Germline assignment: CDR1 LNHDA and CDR2 SQIVND (reference sequence). V gave up 3 bases and J gave up 4 bases, with 9 bases separating them. The CDR3 has 13 amino acids. The CDR3 spells CASSMYSGETQYF. The CDR3 region has the DNA TGTGCCAGTAGTATGTATTCCGGAGAGACCCAGTACTTC.

The chain recombines TRBV14 with TRBJ2-5, with TRBD1 as a possible D gene (5 bases). Germline V gene data show CDR1 as SGHDN and CDR2 as FVKESK. Trimming cost V 1 base and J 7 bases, with 16 bases left between them. This CDR3 is built from 15 residues. DNA of the CDR3: TGTGCCAGCAGCCAAGTCAGGGCGTCCTTCAGGACCCAGTACTTC. It encodes CASSQVRASFRTQYF.

The rearrangement uses TRBV9 and TRBJ2-3; TRBD1 aligns across 9 bases. Germline CDR1 and CDR2: SGDLS and YYNGEE. The V gene end was trimmed by 3 bases and the J gene end by 3 bases; junction bases not matched to a gene: 2. The CDR3 extends over 14 amino acids. DNA for the CDR3: TGTGCCAGCAGCGAGGGGACAGGGACAGATACGCAGTATTTT. Its protein is CASSEGTGTDTQYF.

The J gene is TRBJ2-3, the V gene TRBV11-2; D is possibly TRBD2 (6 bases). Germline V gives CDR1 SGHAT, CDR2 FQNNGV. This CDR3 is built from 12 residues. Trimming shortened V by 4 bases and J by 8 bases, and 10 bases separated the two germline ends. The CDR3 sequence is CASSSLGGTQYF. CDR3 in DNA: TGTGCCAGCAGCTCACTGGGGGGTACGCAGTATTTT.

The table lists this clone with a few counts. The rearrangement links TRBV5-1 to TRBJ2-2, with 8 bases lining up with TRBD1. CDR3 length: 15 amino acids. Germline V lookup: CDR1 SGHRS, CDR2 YFSETQ. Losses at the gene ends were 4 bases for V and 4 bases for J; bases not matched to a gene: 6. CDR3: CASSATGGRTGELFF. For the CDR3, the DNA is TGCGCCAGCAGCGCTACAGGGGGACGCACCGGGGAGCTGTTTTTT. Looking up the rest from reference TRBV5-1 and TRBJ2-2 gives the full variable domain: KAGVTQTPRYLIKTRGQQVTLSCSPISGHRSVSWYQQTPGQGLQFLFEYFSETQRNKGNFPGRFSGRQFSNSRSEMNVSTLELGDSALYLCASSATGGRTGELFFGEGSRLTVL.

J is TRBJ1-5 and V is TRBV6-6, with 7 nucleotides matching TRBD1. After removal of 6 bases from V and 6 bases from J, the junction contained 5 bases not matched to a gene. This CDR3 contains 13 residues. Per germline, CDR1 MNHNY and CDR2 SVGAGI (reference sequence). The CDR3 DNA reads as TGTGCCAGCAGAGACAGGGTGAGTCAGCCCCAGCATTTT. This codes for CASRDRVSQPQHF.

This clone was seen a few times. The genes are TRBV6-5 and TRBJ2-1; 7 nucleotides match TRBD2. Germline lookup yields CDR1 MNHEY and CDR2 SVGAGI. Trimming took 4 bases from V and 8 from J; bases not matched to a gene: 11. CDR3 length equals 15 residues. The CDR3 DNA is TGTGCCAGCAGTTCCGGACTAGTAACAAACTATGAGCAGTTCTTC. Its translation: CASSSGLVTNYEQFF.

The rearrangement links TRBV4-1 to TRBJ2-7; 9 bases agree with TRBD1. J lost 2 bases, V lost 0 bases, and 2 bases had no gene match. The CDR3 covers 15 residues. CDR1 is MGHRA, CDR2 YSYEKL, per germline. The CDR3 DNA reads TGCGCCAGCAGCCAAGAACAGGGGGCGACCTACGAGCAGTACTTC. Translation gives CASSQEQGATYEQYF.

The J gene is TRBJ2-3, the V gene TRBV28; TRBD2 aligns across 10 bases. V lost 4 bases and J lost 1; bases outside the gene matches: 2. The CDR3 totals 15 residues. Germline CDR1 and CDR2: MDHEN and SYDVKM. CDR3 sequence: CASSWTSGRTDTQYF. The CDR3 nucleotides are TGTGCCAGCAGTTGGACTAGCGGCCGCACAGATACGCAGTATTTT.

With regard to this clone: The sample has other DNA sequences that encode this CDR3 too. The gene calls are TRBV2 and TRBJ2-5; perhaps TRBD2 as D (5 bases). Germline CDR1 is SNHLY and CDR2 is FYNNEI. This CDR3 comprises 12 residues. Trimming cost V 6 bases and J 8 bases, with 13 bases left between them. CDR3 amino acids: CASRGDRETQYF. CDR3 nucleotide sequence: TGTGCCAGCAGGGGAGATAGGGAAACCCAGTACTTC.

This chain links TRBV2 with TRBJ2-7, with D possibly being TRBD2 (6 bases). V was shortened by 10 bases and J by 6 bases, with 13 bases between the two germline ends. CDR3 size: 11 residues. The germline gives CDR1 SNHLY, CDR2 FYNNEI. Here the CDR3 DNA reads TGTGCCAACAGACTAGGGAGCGAGCAGTACTTC. As protein: CANRLGSEQYF.

The V and J genes are TRBV7-2 and TRBJ1-2, with 9 bases fitting TRBD1. Trimming cost V 2 bases and J 8 bases; bases outside gene matches: 9. The CDR3 is made up of 15 amino acids. The germline CDR1 and CDR2 sequences are SGHTA and FQGNSA. CDR3 coding DNA: TGTGCCAGCAGCTTACTGCTACAGGGGGCTGTGGGCTACACCTTC. Amino acids: CASSLLLQGAVGYTF.

The CDR3 sequence is CASSSTGINEQFF. The DNA for the CDR3 is TGTGCCAGCAGTTCAACAGGGATAAATGAGCAGTTCTTC. The rearrangement joins TRBV11-2 to TRBJ2-1, with a possible D match to TRBD1 (6 bases). There are 13 residues in the CDR3. Trimming took 6 bases from V and 7 from J, leaving 13 bases between them. CDR1 is SGHAT and CDR2 is FQNNGV in the germline V gene.

In nucleotides, the CDR3 is TGTGCCAGCAGCGTCCAACCTAGCGGGGGGCGCAATGAGCAGTTCTTC. Protein: CASSVQPSGGRNEQFF. The genes are TRBV9 and TRBJ2-1; TRBD2 matches at 11 bases. From germline, CDR1 is SGDLS and CDR2 YYNGEE. The trim removed 2 bases at V and 6 bases at J, leaving 7 bases unmatched. The CDR3 covers 16 residues.

The rearrangement uses TRBV29-1 and TRBJ2-7, with D perhaps TRBD2 (6 bases). Germline CDR1 reads SQVTM; CDR2 reads ANQGSEA. The CDR3 extends over 15 amino acids. V was shortened by 0 bases and J by 0 bases, with 12 bases between the two germline ends. The CDR3 coding sequence is TGCAGCGTTGAAGAGGGGGGTGGGAGCTCCTACGAGCAGTACTTC. Its translation is CSVEEGGGSSYEQYF.

The V gene is TRBV5-1, the J gene TRBJ2-1, with TRBD1 as a possible D gene (5 bases). CDR3 size: 18 residues. From germline, CDR1 is SGHRS and CDR2 YFSETQ. V lost 2 bases and J lost 8, with 26 bases in between. CDR3 residues: CASSLVFSGVAGQHEQFF. In DNA form, the CDR3 reads TGCGCCAGCAGCTTAGTGTTCTCAGGTGTCGCAGGGCAGCATGAGCAGTTCTTC.

The chain combines TRBV5-5 with TRBJ2-7, with D perhaps matching TRBD1 (5 bases). Between the trimmed V and J ends, which lost 2 bases and 2 bases, there was a span of 11 bases. CDR1 SGHKS and CDR2 YYEKEE come from the germline V gene (reference sequence). This CDR3 is built from 14 residues. The CDR3 here is CASSLRTLAYEQYF. CDR3 DNA sequence: TGTGCCAGCAGCTTACGGACACTCGCCTACGAGCAGTACTTC.

V gene TRBV19 combines with J gene TRBJ1-2; maybe TRBD1 (5 bases). Germline V CDR1 and CDR2: LNHDA, SQIVND (reference sequence). Between the trimmed V and J ends, which lost 1 base and 0 bases, there was a span of 24 bases. This CDR3 contains 20 residues. CDR3 coding DNA: TGTGCCAGTAGTATAGGTCCGAATAGGGGTTACCTTTTGGCTAACTATGGCTACACCTTC. Protein: CASSIGPNRGYLLANYGYTF.

The V and J genes are TRBV5-4 and TRBJ2-1, with 7 positions matching TRBD2. The CDR3 runs 14 residues. The germline CDR1 and CDR2 sequences are SGHNT and YYREEE (reference sequence). Trimming took 0 bases from V and 14 from J; bases not matched to a gene: 11. Written as DNA, the CDR3 is TGTGCCAGCAGCTTGGAAAGTGGCGGGAGTGGTAAGTTCTTC. It yields the protein CASSLESGGSGKFF.

This chain joins TRBV7-9 and TRBJ2-3, with 10 bases fitting TRBD2. The V and J ends lost 4 bases and 3 bases, in that order; junction bases with no gene match: 10. CDR1 and CDR2 from the germline V gene are SEHNR and FQNEAQ (reference sequence). This CDR3 region has 17 residues. The CDR3 coding sequence is TGTGCCAGCAGCTACCTTACGGGACTAGCGCTAACAGATACGCAGTATTTT. Translating it yields CASSYLTGLALTDTQYF.

In nucleotides, the CDR3 is TGTGCCAGCAGCCGAACCGGGACAGGGGAGGTGGGACAGCCCCAGCATTTT. This sequence encodes CASSRTGTGEVGQPQHF. The chain couples TRBV7-9 to TRBJ1-5; 10 bases align to TRBD1. The germline V gene encodes CDR1 SEHNR and CDR2 FQNEAQ (reference sequence). This CDR3 is 17 amino acids long. The V and J ends lost 5 bases and 7 bases, in that order; junction bases with no gene match: 14.

The chain links TRBV28 to TRBJ2-2; perhaps TRBD1 as D (6 bases). Germline assignment: CDR1 MDHEN and CDR2 SYDVKM. The CDR3 length is 16 residues. V was cut by 5 bases and J by 2 bases, with 15 bases left in between. CDR3 sequence: CASSTPGGGNTGELFF. The CDR3, as DNA: TGTGCCAGCAGTACTCCGGGTGGGGGCAACACCGGGGAGCTGTTTTTT.

The chain has TRBV28 and TRBJ2-2; 8 nucleotides align to TRBD2. The V and J ends lost 7 bases and 1 base, in that order; junction bases with no gene match: 8. In germline, CDR1 is MDHEN, CDR2 SYDVKM. This CDR3 has 16 amino acids. The CDR3 DNA follows: TGTGCCAGCACCCAAGGACTAGCCCTGAACACCGGGGAGCTGTTTTTT. This codes for CASTQGLALNTGELFF.

The CDR3 sequence: CASSLMTGNMNTEAFF. The CDR3 coding sequence is TGTGCCAGCAGCTTAATGACAGGGAATATGAACACTGAAGCTTTCTTT. J is TRBJ1-1 and V is TRBV9; 7 bases fit TRBD1. The junction had 9 bases not matched to a gene; V was cut back by 4 bases and J by 0 bases. The CDR3 totals 16 residues. Germline-derived CDR1 and CDR2 are SGDLS and YYNGEE.

The chain carries TRBV5-1 and TRBJ1-5, with 9 bases that match TRBD1. CDR3 length: 15 residues. Unmatched junction bases numbered 9, after V lost 4 bases and J lost 7 bases. Germline-derived CDR1 and CDR2 are SGHRS and YFSETQ. The CDR3 protein is CASSPNTGGGQPQHF. The CDR3 region has the DNA TGCGCCAGCAGCCCTAACACAGGGGGCGGGCAGCCCCAGCATTTT.